One and the same sample provided the 28 T cell receptor beta chains below, sequenced in a study of T cells after posttransplantation cyclophosphamide (dated by TCRdb to about 2016). The sample's treatment or condition label, decoded: high-dose cyclophosphamide on days +3 and +4 as single-agent GVHD prophylaxis. Patients in the PTCy group got busulfan and fludarabine conditioning, a marrow graft from a related or unrelated donor, and cyclophosphamide on days +3 and +4. Library construction relied on the immunoSEQ multiplex PCR assay. TCRdb mirrors the immuneACCESS table, restricted to in-frame sequences. Some clones are absent from its copies; in checked studies, under half trace to an unresolved V gene, and the reason for the others is unknown. For this sample the table gives roughly 8,600 clones, of which around 90% were detected only once. The ten largest clones capture roughly 1.2% of the sample.

The sample was CD4+ T cells sorted from blood, taken 1404 days after allogeneic stem cell transplant with posttransplant cyclophosphamide. Receptors were obtained from a female patient in her fifties or sixties who received an allogeneic stem cell transplant from a related donor, was CMV-positive, and had no GVHD. Following a transplant, some T lymphocytes may have been derived from the graft donor.

The genes are TRBV4-2 and TRBJ2-2, with TRBD2 as a possible D gene (6 bases). This CDR3 is built from 16 residues. The V gene's germline CDR1 is LGHNA and CDR2 YNFKEQ. Trimming took 2 bases from V and 3 from J, leaving 13 bases between them. CDR3 protein: CASSQMGLPYTGELFF. CDR3 sequence (DNA): TGTGCCAGCAGCCAAATGGGACTGCCGTACACCGGGGAGCTGTTTTTT.

The rearrangement uses TRBV11-2 and TRBJ2-3; D is uncertain. Germline V gene sequence: CDR1 SGHAT, CDR2 FQNNGV. The CDR3 runs 11 residues. V was pared by 2 bases and J by 5 bases, with 2 bases between. The CDR3 DNA reads TGTGCCAGCAGCTTACTAGATACGCAGTATTTT. Residues: CASSLLDTQYF.

V usage is TRBV11-3 and J usage is TRBJ2-1; 9 bases fit TRBD1. CDR3 length equals 15 residues. The ends lost 4 bases at V and 9 bases at J; junction bases unmatched: 10. Germline V gene data show CDR1 as SGHNT and CDR2 as YENEEA. The CDR3 DNA reads as TGTGCCAGCAGCTCTATCCTGGGACAGGGCAGTGAGCAGTTCTTC. This sequence encodes CASSSILGQGSEQFF. Together with reference TRBV11-3 and TRBJ2-1, the CDR3 gives the full variable domain: EAGVVQSPRYKIIEKKQPVAFWCNPISGHNTLYWYLQNLGQGPELLIRYENEEAVDDSQLPKDRFSAERLKGVDSTLKIQPAELGDSAVYLCASSSILGQGSEQFFGPGTRLTVL.

The rearrangement joins TRBV11-2 to TRBJ1-1; 7 bases are a match to TRBD1. J gave up 5 bases and V 4 bases, and 4 bases lay outside the gene matches. CDR3 length equals 13 residues. CDR1 and CDR2 from the germline V gene are SGHAT and FQNNGV. The CDR3 DNA reads TGTGCCAGCAGCTGGGCAGGGGGGACTGAAGCTTTCTTT. Its protein is CASSWAGGTEAFF.

This clone appeared once. The chain links TRBV18 to TRBJ2-5, with 12 bases lining up with TRBD2. This CDR3 region has 17 residues. J gave up 4 bases and V 4 bases, and 10 bases lay outside the gene matches. CDR1 is KGHSH, CDR2 LQKENI, per germline. This chain's CDR3 is CASSRRLAGVSLETQYF. The CDR3 nucleotides are TGTGCCAGCTCACGCAGACTAGCGGGAGTGTCATTAGAGACCCAGTACTTC. Full variable domain (remainder filled in from reference TRBV18 and TRBJ2-5): NAGVMQNPRHLVRRRGQEARLRCSPMKGHSHVYWYRQLPEEGLKFMVYLQKENIIDESGMPKERFSAEFPKEGPSILRIQQVVRGDSAAYFCASSRRLAGVSLETQYFGPGTRLLVL.

V usage is TRBV5-4 and J usage is TRBJ1-2; TRBD1 might be the D (6 bases). Germline V gene lookup returns CDR1 SGHNT and CDR2 YYREEE (reference sequence). Trimming cost V 4 bases and J 7 bases, with 17 bases left between them. The CDR3 spans 14 residues. CDR3 sequence: CASSPDRTWGGYTF. As DNA, the CDR3 is TGTGCCAGCAGCCCTGACAGGACCTGGGGTGGCTACACCTTC.

The V call is TRBV30, the J call TRBJ2-1; tentative D call: TRBD2 (6 bases). This CDR3 is built from 15 residues. V was trimmed by 0 bases and J by 4 bases, leaving 13 bases between them. Germline CDR1 is GTSNPN and CDR2 is SVGIG (reference sequence). The CDR3 reads CAWSVGSGVYNEQFF. The CDR3 DNA sequence: TGTGCCTGGAGTGTAGGTAGCGGAGTTTACAATGAGCAGTTCTTC.

The rearrangement links TRBV6-1 to TRBJ2-7; D is uncertain. V lost 2 bases to trimming and J lost 2 bases, with 10 bases between them. Germline lookup yields CDR1 MNHNS and CDR2 SASEGT. This CDR3 is 14 amino acids long. The CDR3 here is CASSERWQTYEQYF. DNA for the CDR3: TGTGCCAGCAGTGAAAGATGGCAGACCTACGAGCAGTACTTC.

The J gene is TRBJ2-7, the V gene TRBV7-9; a weak D match, TRBD2 (6 bases). The CDR3 is 17 residues long. Trimming cost V 5 bases and J 1 base, with 21 bases left between them. Per germline, CDR1 SEHNR and CDR2 FQNEAQ (reference sequence). This CDR3 reads CASSPGLSRALSYEQYF. DNA for the CDR3: TGTGCCAGCAGCCCTGGACTAAGCCGTGCTCTGTCCTACGAGCAGTACTTC. The full variable domain, rest sourced from reference TRBV7-9 and TRBJ2-7, is DTGVSQNPRHKITKRGQNVTFRCDPISEHNRLYWYRQTLGQGPEFLTYFQNEAQLEKSRLLSDRFSAERPKGSFSTLEIQRTEQGDSAMYLCASSPGLSRALSYEQYFGPGTRLTVT.

The chain employs TRBV4-2 and TRBJ2-1, with 8 nucleotides matching TRBD2. From germline, CDR1 is LGHNA and CDR2 YNFKEQ. The CDR3 covers 19 residues. The trim removed 4 bases at V and 4 bases at J, leaving 18 bases unmatched. The CDR3, as DNA: TGTGCCAGCAGCCTAAGCGCGGGACTAGATGATTTTCGGTACAATGAGCAGTTCTTC. Translation gives CASSLSAGLDDFRYNEQFF.

The rearrangement links TRBV27 to TRBJ2-3; 10 bases agree with TRBD2. The germline V gene encodes CDR1 MNHEY and CDR2 SMNVEV (reference sequence). V dropped 5 bases and J dropped 7; count of bases not matched to a gene: 12. The CDR3 consists of 16 residues. This CDR3 is CASSRMVASGRYTQYF. The CDR3 DNA is TGTGCCAGCAGTCGGATGGTTGCTAGCGGGAGATATACGCAGTATTTT.

CDR3 sequence reads: CASSPSPGDRLSEQYF. CDR3 in DNA: TGTGCCAGCTCACCCAGCCCCGGGGACAGGTTATCCGAGCAGTACTTC. The rearrangement links TRBV18 to TRBJ2-7; 8 bases align to TRBD1. The germline V gene encodes CDR1 KGHSH and CDR2 LQKENI. The CDR3 loop spans 16 amino acids. The J segment lost 6 bases and the V segment lost 3 bases, leaving 13 bases of the junction unmatched.

V and J are TRBV9 and TRBJ1-1; TRBD1 might be the D (6 bases). The V gene's germline CDR1 is SGDLS and CDR2 YYNGEE. This CDR3 region has 13 residues. V lost 3 bases to trimming and J lost 8 bases, with 14 bases between them. The CDR3 DNA reads as TGTGCCAGCAGCGCCCCTGGACAGTTAGAAGCTTTCTTT. Encoded protein: CASSAPGQLEAFF.

The chain carries TRBV7-3 and TRBJ2-2; TRBD1 aligns across 7 bases. The germline V gene encodes CDR1 SGHTA and CDR2 FQGTGA. V was clipped by 2 bases and J by 4 bases; unmatched bases: 4. The CDR3 consists of 15 residues. The CDR3: CASSLGGQPTGELFF. DNA of the CDR3: TGTGCCAGCAGCTTAGGGGGACAGCCCACCGGGGAGCTGTTTTTT.

The genes are TRBV29-1 and TRBJ1-1; possibly TRBD1 for D (6 bases). The CDR3 spans 12 residues. The ends were cut back, 7 bases at V and 4 bases at J, with 13 bases in the middle. The germline CDR1 and CDR2 sequences are SQVTM and ANQGSEA. The DNA of the CDR3 is TGCAGCGGTTCACAGGGAGCCACTGAAGCTTTCTTT. Protein product: CSGSQGATEAFF.

A remark on this clone: Other nucleotide sequences in the sample specify the same CDR3. V gene TRBV18 combines with J gene TRBJ1-1; D not certain. The CDR3 is 16 residues long. CDR1 KGHSH and CDR2 LQKENI come from the germline V gene. V lost 6 bases, J lost 4 bases, and 21 bases lay in between. CDR3 amino acids: CASSPREAGLGTEAFF. The CDR3 DNA reads TGTGCCAGCTCCCCAAGGGAGGCCGGGCTGGGCACTGAAGCTTTCTTT.

The rearrangement joins TRBV11-3 to TRBJ2-2, with 8 bases aligning to TRBD1. The CDR3 runs 16 residues. The V segment lost 5 bases and the J segment 4 bases; nucleotides outside the gene matches: 9. CDR1 and CDR2 from the germline V gene are SGHNT and YENEEA. The CDR3 loop is CASSQRQGSPTGELFF. CDR3 DNA: TGTGCCAGCAGCCAACGACAGGGGTCCCCCACCGGGGAGCTGTTTTTT.

A note on this clone: A much larger clone lies one base from this, so it may be a read error. Since no conserved phenylalanine or tryptophan closes the CDR3, a read error is the likely cause. V usage is TRBV7-9 and J usage is TRBJ1-4; 7 bases agree with TRBD1. The V segment lost 5 bases and the J segment 7 bases; nucleotides outside the gene matches: 4. The CDR3 totals 13 residues. CDR1 and CDR2 from the germline V gene are SEHNR and FQNEAQ (reference sequence). The DNA for the CDR3 is TGTGCCAGCAGCGACCGGGACAGTGAAAAACTGTTTCTT. Translated, it gives CASSDRDSEKLFL.

The J gene is TRBJ2-3, the V gene TRBV11-3, with 7 bases aligning to TRBD1. Germline V gives CDR1 SGHNT, CDR2 YENEEA. The CDR3 runs to 14 residues. After removal of 5 bases from V and 5 bases from J, the junction contained 7 bases not matched to a gene. CDR3 sequence: CASSLVAGGDTQYF. DNA for the CDR3: TGTGCCAGCAGCCTGGTGGCAGGGGGAGATACGCAGTATTTT.

The chain uses TRBV18 and TRBJ1-2, with TRBD1 as a possible D gene (5 bases). The CDR3 has 17 residues. CDR1 and CDR2 (germline): KGHSH, LQKENI. The V end lost 3 bases, the J end lost 0 bases, and 17 bases lay between the germline ends. The CDR3 loop is CASSPPGGQRANYGYTF. Written as DNA, the CDR3 is TGTGCCAGCTCACCCCCCGGGGGTCAGAGAGCTAACTATGGCTACACCTTC.

The chain is built from TRBV18 and TRBJ1-1, with D possibly TRBD1 on 6 matching bases. V lost 5 bases, J lost 0 bases, and 10 bases lay in between. The CDR3 extends over 14 amino acids. Germline assignment: CDR1 KGHSH and CDR2 LQKENI. The DNA of the CDR3 is TGTGCCAGCTCAGTAGGGGGACTGAACACTGAAGCTTTCTTT. Its translation is CASSVGGLNTEAFF. Variable domain in full (rest from reference TRBV18 and TRBJ1-1): NAGVMQNPRHLVRRRGQEARLRCSPMKGHSHVYWYRQLPEEGLKFMVYLQKENIIDESGMPKERFSAEFPKEGPSILRIQQVVRGDSAAYFCASSVGGLNTEAFFGQGTRLTVV.

CDR3 coding DNA: TGTGCCAGTAGAACAGACAGGGAGAGTGAGCAGTTCTTC. This gives the protein CASRTDRESEQFF. The rearrangement links TRBV19 to TRBJ2-1, with 7 bases fitting TRBD1. V lost 6 bases to trimming and J lost 9 bases; unmatched junction nucleotides: 8. This CDR3 region has 13 residues. CDR1 is LNHDA, CDR2 SQIVND, per germline (reference sequence).

This CDR3 is CASSLGAGGFSQPQHF. CDR3 coding DNA: TGCGCCAGCAGCTTGGGCGCAGGGGGCTTTAGTCAGCCCCAGCATTTT. The chain employs TRBV5-1 and TRBJ1-5, with 8 bases lining up with TRBD1. The ends lost 0 bases at V and 6 bases at J; junction bases unmatched: 8. CDR1 SGHRS and CDR2 YFSETQ come from the germline V gene. The CDR3 is 16 amino acids.

DNA of the CDR3: TGTGCCAGCAGAACCACGCGGGGGGCCGGGGAGCTGTTTTTT. Translation: CASRTTRGAGELFF. The chain joins TRBV7-2 to TRBJ2-2, with 8 bases that match TRBD2. The CDR3 extends over 14 amino acids. V lost 6 bases, J lost 6 bases, and 6 bases stayed unmatched. Germline CDR1 and CDR2: SGHTA and FQGNSA. The whole variable domain, remainder taken from reference TRBV7-2 and TRBJ2-2, is GAGVSQSPSNKVTEKGKDVELRCDPISGHTALYWYRQSLGQGLEFLIYFQGNSAPDKSGLPSDRFSAERTGGSVSTLTIQRTQQEDSAVYLCASRTTRGAGELFFGEGSRLTVL.

The V call is TRBV5-1, the J call TRBJ1-2, with 9 bases aligning to TRBD1. The V gene end was trimmed by 4 bases and the J gene end by 4 bases; junction bases not matched to a gene: 5. Germline V gives CDR1 SGHRS, CDR2 YFSETQ. The CDR3 loop spans 14 amino acids. The CDR3 sequence is CASSRGQGGYGYTF. The CDR3 nucleotides read TGCGCCAGCAGCCGGGGACAGGGTGGCTATGGCTACACCTTC.

The chain is built from TRBV5-4 and TRBJ2-5, with 8 nucleotides matching TRBD2. V lost 0 bases and J lost 1; bases outside the gene matches: 5. CDR1 SGHNT and CDR2 YYREEE come from the germline V gene (reference sequence). The CDR3 extends over 16 amino acids. The CDR3, as DNA: TGTGCCAGCAGCTTGGGCGGGAGGACCACCCAAGAGACCCAGTACTTC. This gives the protein CASSLGGRTTQETQYF.

V gene TRBV27 combines with J gene TRBJ2-2, with D possibly being TRBD1 (7 bases). Germline values: CDR1 MNHEY, CDR2 SMNVEV (reference sequence). V lost 6 bases to trimming and J lost 5 bases, with 19 bases between them. The CDR3 loop spans 16 amino acids. The CDR3 DNA follows: TGTGCCAGCAGACGCTCCAGGGGGGTGAGGACCGGGGAGCTGTTTTTT. Amino acids: CASRRSRGVRTGELFF.

This chain links TRBV10-3 with TRBJ2-7; 12 bases match TRBD2. The CDR3 runs 14 residues. Per the germline V gene, CDR1 is ENHRY and CDR2 is SYGVKD. After removal of 10 bases from V and 5 bases from J, the junction contained 9 bases not matched to a gene. The CDR3 nucleotides read TGTGCCACCCGACTAGCGGGGGATGCCCACGAGCAGTACTTC. This gives the protein CATRLAGDAHEQYF.